This entry features one TCR beta chain sequence. As yet, its antigen is unknown. This specimen belongs to a study of cytomegalovirus exposure and HLA in healthy donors. PCR was performed using 60 Vbeta and 13 Jbeta primers. Profiled with immunoSEQ multiplex PCR; TCRdb holds only in-frame clones, not every one. The repertoire holds 160,000 or so clones, 60% to 80% seen once, with 2% to 2.5% in the top ten. Study observations and caveats: A later analysis appeared to link common viral pathogens to several of the most significant clusters.

The V segment lost 4 bases and the J segment 2 bases; nucleotides outside the gene matches: 9. Germline values: CDR1 SGHRS, CDR2 YFSETQ. This CDR3 is 16 amino acids long. This receptor was identified in a man aged 50 or older in good health and CMV-seropositive. The sample taken for sequencing was PBMCs. The chain combines TRBV5-1 with TRBJ1-1; 9 positions match TRBD1. The CDR3 sequence is CASSPTGQGYNTEAFF. CDR3 sequence (DNA): TGCGCCAGCAGCCCGACGGGACAGGGTTATAACACTGAAGCTTTCTTT.